This T cell receptor (beta chain) was recovered during a study of blood T cell repertoires in COVID-19 (dated by TCRdb to about 2020). Notes on the research overall: Samples covering the acute and convalescent phases of COVID-19 were provided by collaborators in the United States, Italy and Spain. The material from the prospective study consisted of cDNA or gDNA derived from T cells, B-cell-depleted T cells, or PBMCs. The dataset comprised deeply sampled blood TCRbeta repertoires from subjects exposed to, actively infected with, or recovered from COVID-19. The repertoires were released in a freely available public database meant as a resource for research on the immune response to SARS-CoV-2. The samples were drawn from two sources: the first 160 participants of the ongoing ImmuneRACE study, and over 1,000 subjects contributed by 6 global collaborators. The sample metadata nearly always contained a de-identified subject ID, COVID-19 status, age in years and sex. HLA class I and class II types, where available, came from metadata supplied by the sample provider rather than from assay-based typing. Points the paper makes about the study in general: Clinical and demographic metadata were provided uncurated, with the amount varying by source and participant.

The CDR3 runs 16 amino acids, cysteine and phenylalanine included. Just the 48-base CDR3 DNA is kept, in frame starting at base 1. Sequences MNHNS (CDR1) and SASEGT (CDR2) are obtained from the germline V gene. The germline V and J ends show losses of 3 bases and 7 bases respectively, and no gene match explains 9 bases of the junction. TCRbeta CDR3 regions were amplified from genomic DNA by means of the immunoSEQ Assay, a bias-controlled multiplex PCR. The authors' pipeline ran thus. The number of nucleated cells in each sample was estimated from the amplification of reference gene primers within the assay. Sequence reads were collapsed and filtered to measure the absolute abundance of every unique TCRbeta CDR3 rearrangement. For each sample, productive Simpson clonality was calculated by taking the square root of Simpson's diversity index across productive rearrangements. In its TCRdb copy, this immuneACCESS table keeps in-frame sequences only and misses some clones. Where compared with another copy, unresolved V genes explain less than half of these, and the others have no known cause. The V and J calls and clone size were taken over from that table, and D and trimming were inferred from the DNA. The sample records fewer than 200,000 clones, roughly 90% of which are singletons. 1% to 1.5% of the sample is in the top ten clones.

Participants in the prospective study were aged about 18 to 95 years, lived in about two dozen United States geographic areas, and enrolled through a virtual design. In the prospective study, participants were assigned to cohorts based on the clinical history participants reported in a screening survey and a study questionnaire. In the prospective study, whole blood, serum and a nasopharyngeal or oropharyngeal swab were collected from each participant by mobile phlebotomists. Participants in the prospective study had the option to provide additional blood draws and questionnaires over a 2-month period. Before DNA extraction, prospective study blood samples were shipped either frozen or at room temperature. Points on this clone: It has no known antigen specificity. Per-base quality was not reported, and no clone a single base away is much larger than it.

Sequencing was done on a sample of PBMCs or T cells enriched from blood (not recorded which). The source is a human donor with acute COVID-19. The donor label of this sample is uncertain. The sequence links TRBV6-1 to TRBJ1-4; a stretch of 9 junction bases matches TRBD1. In nucleotide form, the sequence is TGTGCCAGCAGTGAGTTACGGGGGACAGGGAGTGAAAAACTGTTTTTT. It translates as CASSELRGTGSEKLFF.